A selection of T cell receptor beta chains follows, all from one sample in a study of CD8+ T cells in alopecia areata. Assay: immunoSEQ multiplex PCR; the TCRdb copy retains only in-frame clones and omits some. The sample records some 210,000 clones, around 62% being singletons. The specimen was CD4+ T cells sorted from blood, collected at week 0. Receptors were obtained from a human donor with alopecia areata. Both conserved end residues are part of each CDR3. A D gene is named only where the DNA matches it firmly. Where a row states a size, it is once, few, many or the class of an expanded clone; other rows omit it.

j_call | v_call | d_call | clone_size | cdr3_nt | cdr3_aa
TRBJ1-3 | TRBV5-4 | TRBD1 | . | TGTGCCAGCAGCTCTACGCGACAGGGCGCTGGAAACACCATATATTTT | CASSSTRQGAGNTIYF
TRBJ1-1 | TRBV7-3 | . | many | TGTGCCAGCAGAGGGTGGAACACTGAAGCTTTCTTT | CASRGWNTEAFF
TRBJ1-1 | TRBV7-2 | . | . | TGTGCCAGCAGCTTAGACCTCCTCACTGAAGCTTTCTTT | CASSLDLLTEAFF
TRBJ2-1 | TRBV29-1 | . | few | TGCAGCGTGGTTGGAGGGGAGAGGACCTACAATGAGCAGTTCTTC | CSVVGGERTYNEQFF
TRBJ2-5 | TRBV4-2 | TRBD2 | . | TGTGCCAGCAGCCAAGAATCCGAGCGGGGACAAGAGACCCAGTACTTC | CASSQESERGQETQYF
TRBJ2-7 | TRBV18 | . | once | TGTGCCAGCTCACCACCGGGGGCCTACGAGCAGTACTTC | CASSPPGAYEQYF
TRBJ2-5 | TRBV30 | TRBD2 | . | TGTGCCTGGGGAGGAGCGGGAGGGAAAGAGACCCAGTACTTC | CAWGGAGGKETQYF
TRBJ2-6 | TRBV19 | . | . | TGTGCCAGCACCCGCCACAGCTCTGGGGCCAACGTCCTGACTTTC | CASTRHSSGANVLTF
TRBJ2-1 | TRBV5-1 | . | . | TGCGCCAGCAGCTTGGCCAAGGACACACGCTCCTACAATGAGCAGTTCTTC | CASSLAKDTRSYNEQFF
TRBJ1-1 | TRBV7-9 | . | . | TGTGCCAGCAGCCCACTTAAAAGCGGGGCCAACACTGAAGCTTTCTTT | CASSPLKSGANTEAFF
TRBJ1-5 | TRBV6-1 | . | . | TGTGCCAGCAGGATTGACAGCGGTCAGCCCCAGCATTTT | CASRIDSGQPQHF
TRBJ2-2 | TRBV28 | . | . | TGTGCCAGCAAACAGGGGGGGACCGGGGAGCTGTTTTTT | CASKQGGTGELFF
TRBJ2-3 | TRBV7-2 | . | . | TGTGCCAGCAGCCCCCCGGGACTTCTCACAGATACGCAGTATTTT | CASSPPGLLTDTQYF
TRBJ1-2 | TRBV6-5 | TRBD1 | . | TGTGCCAGCAGCCCCCCTTCGACAGGGCCCTATGGCTACACCTTC | CASSPPSTGPYGYTF
TRBJ1-1 | TRBV2 | . | few | TGTGCCAGCACTCGGGTCGGGAACACTGAAGCTTTCTTT | CASTRVGNTEAFF
TRBJ2-7 | TRBV2 | TRBD2 | . | TGTGCCAGCACCCCCCTCGGACTAGCGGGGGCCTACGAGCAGTACTTC | CASTPLGLAGAYEQYF
TRBJ1-1 | TRBV5-1 | . | few | TGCGCCAGCAGCACGAACACTGAAGCTTTCTTT | CASSTNTEAFF
TRBJ1-1 | TRBV29-1 | . | . | TGCAGCGTTGAGTTGCGGTTGAACACTGAAGCTTTCTTT | CSVELRLNTEAFF
TRBJ2-7 | TRBV2 | TRBD1 | . | TGTGCCAGCAGTGCGGTTCACGGGACAGGCAGGGAGCAGTACTTC | CASSAVHGTGREQYF
TRBJ1-4 | TRBV6-5 | . | . | TGTGCCAGCAGTTACTCAGGCAGGGCTAATGAAAAACTGTTTTTT | CASSYSGRANEKLFF
TRBJ2-1 | TRBV2 | TRBD1 | . | TGTGCCAGCTCCGCCTCAGGGGGTCGCAATGAGCAGTTCTTC | CASSASGGRNEQFF
TRBJ2-1 | TRBV30 | . | . | TGTGCCTGGAGTTGGGGCGTTAGCTCCTACAATGAGCAGTTCTTC | CAWSWGVSSYNEQFF